The 27 T cell receptor beta chains presented below share a single source sample, sequenced in a study of cytomegalovirus exposure and HLA in healthy donors. The primer mix had 60 Vbeta and 13 Jbeta primers. Profiled with immunoSEQ multiplex PCR; TCRdb holds only in-frame clones, not every one. The sample lists 95,000 to 100,000 clones, approximately 85% occurring once. The specimen sequenced was PBMCs. Receptors were obtained from a man aged 25-40 years in good health and CMV-seronegative.

The V and J genes are TRBV6-5 and TRBJ2-3, with a possible D match to TRBD1 (5 bases). Trimming removed 2 bases at V and 2 bases at J, with 14 bases between. Germline CDR1 and CDR2: MNHEY and SVGAGI. The CDR3 consists of 16 residues. CDR3 residues: CASSYKGDGSTDTQYF. The CDR3 DNA sequence: TGTGCCAGCAGTTACAAAGGGGATGGGTCCACAGATACGCAGTATTTT.

The V gene is TRBV28, the J gene TRBJ1-5, with 9 bases fitting TRBD1. Germline V lookup: CDR1 MDHEN, CDR2 SYDVKM. The CDR3 spans 15 residues. Trimming cost V 8 bases and J 0 bases; bases outside gene matches: 5. The CDR3 here is CASLGDRASNQPQHF. Here the CDR3 DNA reads TGTGCCAGCCTCGGGGACAGGGCTAGCAATCAGCCCCAGCATTTT.

The chain employs TRBV30 and TRBJ2-2; no firm D call. Germline CDR1 is GTSNPN and CDR2 is SVGIG (reference sequence). The CDR3 runs to 11 residues. CDR3 sequence (DNA): TGTGCTTCCGGTGTAATTGGGGAGCTGTTTTTT. It yields the protein CASGVIGELFF.

This clone was counted between two and nine times. J is TRBJ2-7 and V is TRBV5-1, with 8 positions matching TRBD2. The CDR3 contains 12 residues. With 10 bases clipped from V and 5 bases from J, the junction kept 8 bases outside the gene matches. The germline CDR1 and CDR2 sequences are SGHRS and YFSETQ. CDR3 DNA: TGCGCCGGTAGCGGGACGTCGGACGAGCAGTACTTC. As protein: CAGSGTSDEQYF.

This sequence joins TRBV5-4 and TRBJ1-1; D ambiguous. Per the germline V gene, CDR1 is SGHNT and CDR2 is YYREEE (reference sequence). V lost 3 bases, J lost 3 bases, and 12 bases lay in between. The CDR3 sequence is 14 residues long. CDR3 nucleotides: TGTGCCAGCAGCTCCGTAACTCCGGACACTGAAGCTTTCTTT. Translation gives CASSSVTPDTEAFF.

The CDR3 sequence: CASSSGTGRGANVLTF. CDR3 DNA: TGTGCCAGCAGTTCCGGGACAGGGCGGGGGGCCAACGTCCTGACTTTC. This sequence joins TRBV28 and TRBJ2-6; 9 bases fit TRBD1. Per the germline V gene, CDR1 is MDHEN and CDR2 is SYDVKM. The CDR3 consists of 16 residues. Losses at the gene ends were 4 bases for V and 4 bases for J; bases not matched to a gene: 5.

This chain joins TRBV5-8 and TRBJ2-1; no clear D gene. Germline V lookup: CDR1 SGHTS, CDR2 YDEGEE. With 4 bases removed from V and 7 bases from J, the gap between germline ends came to 9 bases. There are 12 residues in the CDR3. CDR3 DNA: TGTGCCAGCAGCGCCCACAGAAATGAGCAGTTCTTC. This codes for CASSAHRNEQFF.

This chain connects TRBV4-2 to TRBJ2-1; 8 bases map to TRBD2. CDR1 and CDR2 (germline): LGHNA, YNFKEQ. The junction had 2 bases not matched to a gene; V was cut back by 0 bases and J by 7 bases. The CDR3 sequence is 14 residues long. The CDR3 DNA follows: TGTGCCAGCAGCCAAGAGCCTAGCGGGAATGAGCAGTTCTTC. Translation: CASSQEPSGNEQFF.

This clone was picked up a small number of times. The genes are TRBV13 and TRBJ2-2; TRBD2 might be the D (6 bases). Looked up from germline, CDR1 is PRHDT and CDR2 is FYEKMQ (reference sequence). Trimming pared 4 bases from V and 4 bases from J, leaving 16 bases between. This CDR3 spans 16 amino acids. The CDR3 region is CASSSVSGLSTGELFF. DNA of the CDR3: TGTGCCAGCAGCTCTGTCTCGGGACTTAGCACCGGGGAGCTGTTTTTT.

The chain couples TRBV5-6 to TRBJ1-2, with D hard to call. CDR3 length: 14 residues. Germline loops: CDR1 SGHDT, CDR2 YYEEEE. Trimming took 4 bases from V and 0 from J, leaving 10 bases between them. CDR3 DNA: TGTGCCAGCAGCGTAGGCAGCGCTAACTATGGCTACACCTTC. This codes for CASSVGSANYGYTF.

This clone was seen just once. The genes are TRBV19 and TRBJ2-3, with 11 bases lining up with TRBD2. V gave up 5 bases and J gave up 4 bases; unmatched junction bases: 5. This CDR3 comprises 15 residues. Per germline, CDR1 LNHDA and CDR2 SQIVND (reference sequence). CDR3 amino acids: CASSVAGGPADTQYF. CDR3 coding DNA: TGTGCCAGTAGTGTAGCGGGAGGGCCAGCAGATACGCAGTATTTT.

The rearrangement links TRBV30 to TRBJ1-3; possibly TRBD1 for D (6 bases). The CDR3 has 13 residues. Germline CDR1 is GTSNPN and CDR2 is SVGIG (reference sequence). V shed 4 bases and J shed 0 bases, with 7 bases lying between them. CDR3 loop: CAWTRGSGNTIYF. The CDR3 nucleotides are TGTGCCTGGACCAGGGGCTCTGGAAACACCATATATTTT.

In this sample, this clone turned up a few times. This rearrangement joins TRBV9 to TRBJ2-1; 8 bases match TRBD2. V was pared by 2 bases and J by 8 bases, with 12 bases of the junction left unmatched. The CDR3 length is 16 residues. In germline, CDR1 is SGDLS, CDR2 YYNGEE. DNA of the CDR3: TGTGCCAGCAGCGTTGGTGTGGCGGGAGGACGGGATGAGCAGTTCTTC. Residues: CASSVGVAGGRDEQFF.

This chain uses TRBV9 with TRBJ2-5, with 7 bases identical to TRBD2. Germline CDR1 is SGDLS and CDR2 is YYNGEE. The CDR3 totals 16 residues. The ends lost 3 bases at V and 5 bases at J; junction bases unmatched: 13. Here the CDR3 DNA reads TGTGCCAGCAGCGCCCCAGCGGGGCCCTCAACGGAGACCCAGTACTTC. It specifies CASSAPAGPSTETQYF.

The chain uses TRBV4-1 and TRBJ1-1; D not certain. CDR3 length: 15 residues. Germline CDR1 and CDR2: MGHRA and YSYEKL. The V gene lost 9 bases and the J gene lost 0 bases, with 17 bases spanning the gap. The CDR3, as DNA: TGCGCCAGTCAAGTGGAGGGCTCGGTGAACACTGAAGCTTTCTTT. Translated: CASQVEGSVNTEAFF.

This clone turned up a few times. The chain has TRBV2 and TRBJ1-2, with a weak D call TRBD1 (5 bases). V lost 4 bases, J lost 6 bases, and 12 bases lay in between. In germline, CDR1 is SNHLY, CDR2 FYNNEI. The CDR3 has 13 amino acids. CDR3 DNA sequence: TGTGCCAGCAGTGCCGGGACTGGGGATGGCTACACCTTC. This translates into CASSAGTGDGYTF.

V gene TRBV6-5 combines with J gene TRBJ1-1; a weak D match, TRBD1 (5 bases). The CDR3 totals 15 residues. Germline V gene lookup returns CDR1 MNHEY and CDR2 SVGAGI. The V gene lost 2 bases and the J gene lost 4 bases, with 14 bases spanning the gap. Here the CDR3 reads CASSYGGVRGTEAFF. CDR3 coding DNA: TGTGCCAGCAGTTACGGAGGGGTTAGGGGCACTGAAGCTTTCTTT.

The rearrangement links TRBV19 to TRBJ2-2, with D tentatively TRBD1 (5 bases). The CDR3 extends over 13 amino acids. V dropped 3 bases and J dropped 5 bases, with 7 bases sitting between them. Germline loops: CDR1 LNHDA, CDR2 SQIVND (reference sequence). The CDR3 spells CASSISGTGELFF. CDR3 DNA sequence: TGTGCCAGTAGTATCTCAGGGACCGGGGAGCTGTTTTTT.

V and J are TRBV27 and TRBJ1-1, with unresolved D. In germline, CDR1 is MNHEY, CDR2 SMNVEV (reference sequence). Deletions cut 4 bases from V and 5 bases from J, with 5 bases between. The CDR3 extends over 11 amino acids. The CDR3 here is CASSSRTEAFF. CDR3 in DNA: TGTGCCAGCAGTTCGCGAACTGAAGCTTTCTTT.

This clone was seen a handful of times. This rearrangement joins TRBV5-5 to TRBJ2-7; 11 bases are shared with TRBD2. V trimming: 0 bases; J trimming: 4 bases; junction bases outside the gene matches: 9. Germline V gives CDR1 SGHKS, CDR2 YYEKEE (reference sequence). The CDR3 runs 17 residues. As DNA, the CDR3 is TGTGCCAGCAGCTTGGGTTGGGGGACTAGCGGAAGTTACGAGCAGTACTTC. Protein product: CASSLGWGTSGSYEQYF.

The chain uses TRBV7-9 and TRBJ1-1, with 7 nucleotides matching TRBD1. This CDR3 comprises 16 residues. In germline, CDR1 is SEHNR, CDR2 FQNEAQ (reference sequence). J was trimmed by 0 bases and V by 5 bases; bases with no gene match: 9. CDR3 loop: CASSPKNRGMNTEAFF. CDR3 in DNA: TGTGCCAGCAGCCCAAAGAACAGGGGCATGAACACTGAAGCTTTCTTT.

This chain joins TRBV7-9 and TRBJ1-2; a weak D match, TRBD1 (6 bases). Germline V gives CDR1 SEHNR, CDR2 FQNEAQ (reference sequence). The CDR3 has 14 amino acids. V was shortened by 5 bases and J by 2 bases, with 12 bases between the two germline ends. This chain's CDR3 is CASSPGQLNYGYTF. CDR3 nucleotides: TGTGCCAGCAGCCCTGGACAGTTGAACTATGGCTACACCTTC.

The J gene is TRBJ1-5, the V gene TRBV28; D not resolved. Germline CDR1 reads MDHEN; CDR2 reads SYDVKM. V gave up 3 bases and J gave up 1 base, with 7 bases separating them. The CDR3 runs to 14 residues. CDR3 nucleotides: TGTGCCAGCAGTTTGGGCGGGAGCAATCAGCCCCAGCATTTT. It codes for CASSLGGSNQPQHF.

J is TRBJ2-1 and V is TRBV10-3; possible D gene TRBD2, 6 bases. CDR1 and CDR2 (germline): ENHRY, SYGVKD. Trimming removed 0 bases from V and 10 bases from J, with 13 bases in between. CDR3 length: 14 residues. CDR3 in DNA: TGTGCCATCAGTGAGTCGGGAGGCCCCCGCGAGCAGTTCTTC. It encodes CAISESGGPREQFF.

J is TRBJ2-3 and V is TRBV28; a possible D gene is TRBD1 (6 bases). The CDR3 runs to 18 residues. The V end lost 3 bases, the J end lost 0 bases, and 19 bases lay between the germline ends. From germline, CDR1 is MDHEN and CDR2 SYDVKM. The CDR3 spells CASSLGAAVGLSTDTQYF. CDR3 coding DNA: TGTGCCAGCAGTTTGGGGGCCGCAGTGGGTCTTAGCACAGATACGCAGTATTTT.

V is TRBV5-1 and J is TRBJ1-1; 7 bases are a match to TRBD1. Germline-derived CDR1 and CDR2 are SGHRS and YFSETQ. Unmatched junction bases numbered 10, after V lost 5 bases and J lost 0 bases. CDR3 length: 16 amino acids. Written as DNA, the CDR3 is TGCGCCAGCAGAAATGACAGGGCGTTCCTGAACACTGAAGCTTTCTTT. Protein product: CASRNDRAFLNTEAFF.

This clone came up once. This chain connects TRBV6-5 to TRBJ1-5; D might be TRBD1 (5 bases). Trimming removed 0 bases from V and 2 bases from J, with 8 bases in between. The CDR3 consists of 15 residues. The germline CDR1 and CDR2 sequences are MNHEY and SVGAGI. CDR3 loop: CASSYSGAGNQPQHF. CDR3 sequence (DNA): TGTGCCAGCAGTTACTCAGGGGCGGGCAATCAGCCCCAGCATTTT.